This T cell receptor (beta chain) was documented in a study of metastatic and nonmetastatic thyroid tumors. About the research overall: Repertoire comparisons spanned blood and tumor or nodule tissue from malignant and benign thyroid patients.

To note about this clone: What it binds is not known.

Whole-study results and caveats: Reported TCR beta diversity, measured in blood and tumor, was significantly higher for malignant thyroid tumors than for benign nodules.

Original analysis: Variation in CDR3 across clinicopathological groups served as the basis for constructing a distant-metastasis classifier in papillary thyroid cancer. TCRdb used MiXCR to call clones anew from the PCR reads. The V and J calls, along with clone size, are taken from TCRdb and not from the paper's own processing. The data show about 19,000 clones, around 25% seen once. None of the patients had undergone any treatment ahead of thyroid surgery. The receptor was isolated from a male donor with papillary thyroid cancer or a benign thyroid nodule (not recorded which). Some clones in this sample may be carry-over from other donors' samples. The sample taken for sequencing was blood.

The CDR3 sequence is CASSPAPSLGDEQYF. DNA for the CDR3: TGTGCCAGCAGCCCTGCGCCCAGTTTAGGCGACGAGCAGTACTTC. The chain employs TRBV5-5 and TRBJ2-7, with D uncertain. The CDR3 covers 15 residues. Germline V CDR1 and CDR2: SGHKS, YYEKEE (reference sequence). V was clipped by 4 bases and J by 5 bases, with 19 bases between them. The complete variable domain, with remaining parts taken from reference TRBV5-5 and TRBJ2-7, reads DAGVTQSPTHLIKTRGQQVTLRCSPISGHKSVSWYQQVLGQGPQFIFQYYEKEERGRGNFPDRFSARQFPNYSSELNVNALLLGDSALYLCASSPAPSLGDEQYFGPGTRLTVT.